This T cell receptor beta chain was obtained from a study of T cells in Graves' hyperthyroidism and ophthalmopathy. General study findings and limits: Ophthalmopathy got predicted by the model a median about six months before its onset. Researchers found most expanded thyroid clonotypes above 0.001 in blood as well.

Blood was drawn at first hyperthyroidism diagnosis, before any ophthalmopathy symptoms. Researchers took RNA transcripts and amplified the TCR beta CDR3 regions from them. The study used the HTBI primer set for a first-round RT-PCR of the TCR CDR3. Using its own MiXCR run on the multiplex PCR reads, TCRdb lists one record per CDR3 protein. The sample includes fewer than 450,000 distinct CDR3 sequences, about 15% of them seen just once. This clonotype was counted once. Its antigen is undetermined. The CDR3 extends over 14 amino acids. V shed 4 bases, J shed 7 bases, and the junction held 5 bases outside the gene matches. Germline V gene sequence: CDR1 SGDLS, CDR2 YYNGEE.

The receptor's source is a woman aged 25 to 45 with Graves' hyperthyroidism that later progressed to Graves' ophthalmopathy. The sample taken for sequencing was blood. The chain recombines TRBV9 with TRBJ1-6, with TRBD1 matching over 7 bases. The CDR3: CASSTGTVNSPLHF. CDR3 DNA: TGTGCCAGCAGCACCGGGACAGTAAATTCACCCCTCCACTTT. The whole variable domain, remainder taken from reference TRBV9 and TRBJ1-6, is DSGVTQTPKHLITATGQRVTLRCSPRSGDLSVYWYQQSLDQGLQFLIQYYNGEERAKGNILERFSAQQFPDLHSELNLSSLELGDSALYFCASSTGTVNSPLHFGNGTRLTVT.